Shown below are 28 T cell receptor beta chains from a single sample sequenced in a study of blood T cell repertoires in COVID-19. Clones were sequenced by immunoSEQ multiplex PCR, and TCRdb holds only the in-frame ones, with some missing. In the table there are approximately 130,000 clones, 85% to 90% of which are singletons. Sequenced input: peripheral blood. The origin of the receptors is a man aged 65 to 85 with active or convalescent COVID-19.

The CDR3 sequence is CASGGGMNTEAFF. The CDR3 bases are TGTGCCTCCGGGGGGGGGATGAACACTGAAGCTTTCTTT. V gene TRBV19 combines with J gene TRBJ1-1; possibly TRBD1 for D (5 bases). Trimming pared 11 bases from V and 0 bases from J, leaving 13 bases between. Germline-derived CDR1 and CDR2 are LNHDA and SQIVND (reference sequence). The length of the CDR3 is 13 residues.

The chain is built from TRBV7-9 and TRBJ1-1, with 9 nucleotides matching TRBD1. V trimming: 4 bases; J trimming: 3 bases; junction bases outside the gene matches: 6. The CDR3 runs 15 residues. The germline CDR1 and CDR2 sequences are SEHNR and FQNEAQ (reference sequence). This chain's CDR3 is CASSSTQGADTEAFF. The CDR3 DNA reads as TGTGCCAGCAGCTCCACACAGGGGGCGGACACTGAAGCTTTCTTT.

The CDR3 region has the DNA TGTGCCAGCACTAGGGGTGGGTCAGGAACTGAAGCTTTCTTT. Translating gives CASTRGGSGTEAFF. This chain connects TRBV6-5 to TRBJ1-1; a weak D match, TRBD1 (5 bases). Germline CDR1 reads MNHEY; CDR2 reads SVGAGI. V shed 7 bases and J shed 5 bases, with 17 bases lying between them. The CDR3 has 14 residues.

The genes are TRBV2 and TRBJ1-4, with 9 bases lining up with TRBD1. The germline V gene has CDR1 SNHLY and CDR2 FYNNEI. V was clipped by 5 bases and J by 4 bases; unmatched bases: 5. The CDR3 consists of 15 residues. The CDR3 loop is CASSMTGGSNEKLFF. In DNA form, the CDR3 reads TGTGCCAGCAGTATGACAGGGGGAAGTAATGAAAAACTGTTTTTT.

This rearrangement joins TRBV2 to TRBJ2-5, with 7 bases aligning to TRBD1. Germline lookup yields CDR1 SNHLY and CDR2 FYNNEI. The CDR3 length is 15 residues. Losses at the gene ends were 5 bases for V and 7 bases for J; bases not matched to a gene: 13. CDR3 in DNA: TGTGCCAGCAGTTATCTAACAGGGGCACCCGGGACCCAGTACTTC. Amino acid sequence: CASSYLTGAPGTQYF.

The rearrangement joins TRBV10-3 to TRBJ2-7; D perhaps matches TRBD2 (6 bases). Germline CDR1 ENHRY, CDR2 SYGVKD. V lost 0 bases and J lost 3, with 18 bases in between. The CDR3 loop spans 17 amino acids. The CDR3 protein is CAISESTREPLIYEQYF. The CDR3 bases are TGTGCCATCAGTGAGTCGACTCGGGAGCCCCTAATCTACGAGCAGTACTTC.

Here the CDR3 reads CASSRYSNGGKNTEAFF. In nucleotides, the CDR3 is TGTGCCAGCAGCCGCTACAGCAATGGGGGGAAGAACACTGAAGCTTTCTTT. The chain uses TRBV3-1 (or the pseudogene TRBV3-2) and TRBJ1-1; D might be TRBD1 (5 bases). Germline CDR1 is LGHDT and CDR2 is YNNKEL (reference sequence). CDR3 size: 17 residues. V lost 4 bases and J lost 1, with 19 bases in between.

The chain recombines TRBV7-6 with TRBJ2-2, with 12 bases that match TRBD2. This CDR3 region has 17 residues. Trimming removed 5 bases from V and 4 bases from J; junction bases left unmatched: 8. The germline V gene has CDR1 SGHVS and CDR2 FNYEAQ. CDR3: CASSNPGTSGRTGELFF. In DNA form, the CDR3 reads TGTGCCAGCAGCAATCCCGGGACTAGCGGGCGCACCGGGGAGCTGTTTTTT.

The rearrangement uses TRBV6-5 and TRBJ1-4, with 8 bases that match TRBD1. The V gene's germline CDR1 is MNHEY and CDR2 SVGAGI. V shed 6 bases and J 0 bases; nucleotides not matched to a gene: 3. There are 15 residues in the CDR3. The CDR3 protein is CASSGTGSTNEKLFF. CDR3 DNA: TGTGCCAGCAGCGGGACAGGTTCAACTAATGAAAAACTGTTTTTT.

This CDR3 is CASSQEELAGGFGLEQYF. In DNA form, the CDR3 reads TGCGCCAGCAGCCAAGAAGAACTAGCGGGAGGATTTGGGCTTGAGCAGTACTTC. This sequence joins TRBV4-1 and TRBJ2-7, with 12 bases identical to TRBD2. The CDR3 runs 18 residues. Trimming removed 0 bases from V and 7 bases from J; junction bases left unmatched: 13. CDR1 MGHRA and CDR2 YSYEKL come from the germline V gene.

The V and J genes are TRBV6-4 and TRBJ2-7, with 10 bases matching TRBD2. Unmatched junction bases numbered 6, after V lost 4 bases and J lost 3 bases. Germline loops: CDR1 MRHNA, CDR2 SNTAGT. This CDR3 region has 15 residues. The CDR3 sequence is CASSVPGTSDYEQYF. Here the CDR3 DNA reads TGTGCCAGCAGTGTCCCCGGGACTAGCGACTACGAGCAGTACTTC.

This chain joins TRBV28 and TRBJ1-2; weak D call: TRBD1 (6 bases). The V gene lost 6 bases and the J gene lost 2 bases, with 10 bases spanning the gap. Germline-derived CDR1 and CDR2 are MDHEN and SYDVKM. CDR3 length equals 13 residues. In nucleotides, the CDR3 is TGTGCCAGCAGCCGCGGACAGAACTATGGCTACACCTTC. Translation gives CASSRGQNYGYTF.

The V call is TRBV5-7, the J call TRBJ2-7; TRBD2 matches 7 bases. TRBV5-7 is an ORF, with its function uncertain. V was pared by 4 bases and J by 5 bases, with 3 bases of the junction left unmatched. The CDR3 sequence is 12 residues long. The CDR3 spells CASSPTSHEQYF. Written as DNA, the CDR3 is TGTGCCAGCAGCCCGACTAGCCACGAGCAGTACTTC.

The V gene is TRBV27, the J gene TRBJ2-7; weak D call: TRBD1 (6 bases). The CDR3 totals 15 residues. The germline gives CDR1 MNHEY, CDR2 SMNVEV (reference sequence). Trimming pared 5 bases from V and 3 bases from J, leaving 17 bases between. In nucleotides, the CDR3 is TGTGCCAGCAGTCGACCGGGACAAAAGGTCTACGAGCAGTACTTC. Translation gives CASSRPGQKVYEQYF.

In this sample, this clone turned up a few times. The V and J genes are TRBV29-1 and TRBJ1-2; tentatively, D is TRBD1 (5 bases). The germline V and J ends were trimmed by 4 bases and 3 bases, with 18 bases remaining between them. CDR1 is SQVTM and CDR2 is ANQGSEA in the germline V gene. The CDR3 runs 15 residues. DNA for the CDR3: TGCAGCGTTGGGGTTGAAGCGGGACCGGACTATGGCTACACCTTC. Protein sequence: CSVGVEAGPDYGYTF.

This chain links TRBV30 with TRBJ1-2; TRBD1 might be the D (5 bases). The V and J ends lost 2 bases and 2 bases respectively, with 9 bases between them. Per germline, CDR1 GTSNPN and CDR2 SVGIG (reference sequence). This CDR3 is built from 13 residues. CDR3 sequence reads: CAWSSQGNYGYTF. The CDR3 DNA is TGTGCCTGGAGTTCCCAGGGCAACTATGGCTACACCTTC.

This chain uses TRBV7-2 with TRBJ2-3; 11 bases are shared with TRBD2. The germline CDR1 and CDR2 sequences are SGHTA and FQGNSA. The CDR3 length is 16 residues. The ends lost 5 bases at V and 0 bases at J; junction bases unmatched: 4. CDR3 amino acids: CASSPRTSGSTDTQYF. CDR3 DNA: TGTGCCAGCAGCCCAAGGACTAGCGGGAGCACAGATACGCAGTATTTT. Drawing the rest from reference TRBV7-2 and TRBJ2-3, the complete variable domain is GAGVSQSPSNKVTEKGKDVELRCDPISGHTALYWYRQSLGQGLEFLIYFQGNSAPDKSGLPSDRFSAERTGGSVSTLTIQRTQQEDSAVYLCASSPRTSGSTDTQYFGPGTRLTVL.

This clone came up once. The chain couples TRBV18 to TRBJ2-7; 11 nucleotides agree with TRBD2. CDR1 is KGHSH and CDR2 is LQKENI in the germline V gene. This CDR3 has 16 residues. V trimming: 2 bases; J trimming: 2 bases; junction bases outside the gene matches: 5. CDR3 protein: CASSPTSTSGTYEQYF. The CDR3 DNA is TGTGCCAGCTCACCAACTTCGACTAGCGGGACCTACGAGCAGTACTTC. The full variable domain, rest sourced from reference TRBV18 and TRBJ2-7, is NAGVMQNPRHLVRRRGQEARLRCSPMKGHSHVYWYRQLPEEGLKFMVYLQKENIIDESGMPKERFSAEFPKEGPSILRIQQVVRGDSAAYFCASSPTSTSGTYEQYFGPGTRLTVT.

This chain connects TRBV5-4 to TRBJ2-3; perhaps TRBD2 as D (5 bases). Germline V gene sequence: CDR1 SGHNT, CDR2 YYREEE (reference sequence). The germline V and J ends were trimmed by 0 bases and 2 bases, with 13 bases remaining between them. The CDR3 is 16 residues long. The CDR3: CASSLAPLAPTDTQYF. CDR3 coding DNA: TGTGCCAGCAGCTTGGCCCCCCTAGCTCCCACAGATACGCAGTATTTT.

This clone was counted only a few times. The chain couples TRBV19 to TRBJ2-4, with TRBD2 matching 16 bases. This CDR3 is 18 amino acids long. J was trimmed by 6 bases and V by 5 bases; bases with no gene match: 10. The germline CDR1 and CDR2 sequences are LNHDA and SQIVND (reference sequence). Here the CDR3 reads CASSLGTSGRAGGNIQYF. CDR3 in DNA: TGTGCCAGTAGTCTGGGGACTAGCGGGAGGGCCGGCGGAAACATTCAGTACTTC.

V gene TRBV19 combines with J gene TRBJ2-5; D might be TRBD1 (7 bases). CDR3 length equals 15 residues. CDR1 and CDR2 (germline): LNHDA, SQIVND (reference sequence). Trimming took off 7 bases at V and 0 bases at J, with 15 bases between the two ends. The chain's CDR3 is CASTRGGGHQETQYF. The CDR3 DNA follows: TGTGCCAGTACCCGCGGAGGGGGCCACCAAGAGACCCAGTACTTC.

The chain employs TRBV20-1 and TRBJ2-1; maybe TRBD1 (5 bases). Trimming cost V 6 bases and J 9 bases, with 12 bases left between them. The CDR3 has 11 residues. Germline CDR1 is DFQATT and CDR2 is SNEGSKA (reference sequence). CDR3 region: CSAEGDAEQFF. The CDR3 DNA reads as TGCAGTGCGGAAGGGGATGCTGAGCAGTTCTTC.

This chain links TRBV7-9 with TRBJ2-2; D is unresolved. The CDR3 runs 15 residues. Germline V lookup: CDR1 SEHNR, CDR2 FQNEAQ (reference sequence). V was shortened by 6 bases and J by 1 base, with 12 bases between the two germline ends. The CDR3 DNA is TGTGCCAGCAGAATCTCTAGAGAGAACACCGGGGAGCTGTTTTTT. Translation: CASRISRENTGELFF.

The V and J genes are TRBV6-5 and TRBJ2-7; tentative D call: TRBD1 (5 bases). This CDR3 is built from 15 residues. Germline CDR1 and CDR2: MNHEY and SVGAGI. V gave up 5 bases and J gave up 4 bases, with 18 bases separating them. The CDR3 loop is CASSLPGANQYEQYF. DNA of the CDR3: TGTGCCAGCAGTCTCCCTGGGGCTAACCAATACGAGCAGTACTTC.

This chain joins TRBV3-1 (or the pseudogene TRBV3-2) and TRBJ1-2; TRBD1 might be the D (5 bases). The germline V gene has CDR1 LGHDT and CDR2 YNNKEL (reference sequence). Trimming stripped 3 bases from V and 6 bases from J, with 11 bases between. The CDR3 is 13 residues long. The CDR3 bases are TGTGCCAGCAGCCAGCGACAGTCGCATGGCTACACCTTC. Encoded protein: CASSQRQSHGYTF.

J is TRBJ2-2 and V is TRBV18; 7 positions match TRBD1. Germline V gene lookup returns CDR1 KGHSH and CDR2 LQKENI. The CDR3 spans 16 residues. The ends lost 6 bases at V and 2 bases at J; junction bases unmatched: 9. As DNA, the CDR3 is TGTGCCAGCTCCCCCGAGGGGGCCTCCAACACCGGGGAGCTGTTTTTT. Translating gives CASSPEGASNTGELFF.

The V and J genes are TRBV2 and TRBJ2-5, with no clear D. The CDR3 sequence is 13 residues long. V was cut by 6 bases and J by 0 bases, with 8 bases left in between. Germline V CDR1 and CDR2: SNHLY, FYNNEI. CDR3 DNA sequence: TGTGCCAGCAGCTTCGAGTACCAAGAGACCCAGTACTTC. Residues: CASSFEYQETQYF. The variable domain in full, completed from reference TRBV2 and TRBJ2-5, reads EPEVTQTPSHQVTQMGQEVILRCVPISNHLYFYWYRQILGQKVEFLVSFYNNEISEKSEIFDDQFSVERPDGSNFTLKIRSTKLEDSAMYFCASSFEYQETQYFGPGTRLLVL.

This clone was observed once. DNA of the CDR3: TGTGCCAGCATTTGGACTCATGGGGAGCTGTTTTTT. Protein sequence: CASIWTHGELFF. J is TRBJ2-2 and V is TRBV2; D possibly corresponds to TRBD2 (5 bases). Germline CDR1 SNHLY, CDR2 FYNNEI. The CDR3 totals 12 residues. V was clipped by 7 bases and J by 8 bases, with 11 bases between them.